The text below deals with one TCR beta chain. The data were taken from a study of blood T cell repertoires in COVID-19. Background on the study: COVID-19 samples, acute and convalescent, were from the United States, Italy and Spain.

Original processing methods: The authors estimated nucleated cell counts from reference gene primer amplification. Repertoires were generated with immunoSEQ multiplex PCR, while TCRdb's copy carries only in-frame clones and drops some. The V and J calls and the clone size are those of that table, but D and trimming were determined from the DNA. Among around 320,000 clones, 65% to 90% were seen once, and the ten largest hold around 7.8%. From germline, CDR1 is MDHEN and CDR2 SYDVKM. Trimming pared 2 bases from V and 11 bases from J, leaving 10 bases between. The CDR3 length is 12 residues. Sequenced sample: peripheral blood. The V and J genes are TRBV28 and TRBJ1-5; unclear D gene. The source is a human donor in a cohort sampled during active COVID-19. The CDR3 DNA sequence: TGTGCCAGCAGTTTAGGGGAGGGATCCCAGCATTTT. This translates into CASSLGEGSQHF.